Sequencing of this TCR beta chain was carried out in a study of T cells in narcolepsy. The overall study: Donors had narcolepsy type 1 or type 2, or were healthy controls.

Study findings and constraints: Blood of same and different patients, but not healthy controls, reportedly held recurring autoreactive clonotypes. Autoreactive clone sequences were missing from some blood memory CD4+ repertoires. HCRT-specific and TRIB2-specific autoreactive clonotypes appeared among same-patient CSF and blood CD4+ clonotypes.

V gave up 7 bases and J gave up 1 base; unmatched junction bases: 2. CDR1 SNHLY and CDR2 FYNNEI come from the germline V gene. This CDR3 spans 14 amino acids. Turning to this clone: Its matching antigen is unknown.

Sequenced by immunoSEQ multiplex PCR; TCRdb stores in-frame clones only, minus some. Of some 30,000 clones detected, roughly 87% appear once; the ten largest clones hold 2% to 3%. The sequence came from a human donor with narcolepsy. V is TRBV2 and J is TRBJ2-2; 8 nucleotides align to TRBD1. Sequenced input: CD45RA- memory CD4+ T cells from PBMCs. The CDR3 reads CASTGQGNTGELFF. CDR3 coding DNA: TGTGCCAGCACAGGACAGGGGAACACCGGGGAGCTGTTTTTT.